This T cell receptor beta chain was documented in a study of blood T cells in healthy people across ages. A J-beta primer mix and a sample-barcoded 5' primer were used in a second PCR of about 7 to 12 cycles. MiXCR, run by TCRdb on the 5' RACE reads, gives a single entry per CDR3 protein. The data show around 1.1 million distinct CDR3 sequences, more than 30% seen once. This clonotype was recorded at least ten times. The sample comprised blood. The receptor comes from a man in his late teens or twenties in good health.

The DNA of the CDR3 is TGTGCCAGCAGTTCCCAATCGACAGGGAACTATGGCTACACCTTC. It codes for CASSSQSTGNYGYTF. The chain links TRBV27 to TRBJ1-2, with 7 bases identical to TRBD1. CDR1 MNHEY and CDR2 SMNVEV come from the germline V gene (reference sequence). The CDR3 has 15 amino acids. After removal of 4 bases from V and 2 bases from J, the junction contained 7 bases not matched to a gene.